These 28 T cell receptor beta chains share one sample of origin, sequenced in a study of radiation and T cells in renal cell carcinoma. This sample's time point: blood 4 weeks post-SBRT, at nephrectomy. Regarding treatment: 15 Gy SBRT to primary tumor, nephrectomy 4 weeks later. TCRdb's copy holds only in-frame clones and misses some; the assay was immunoSEQ multiplex PCR. The table records some 80,000 clones, approximately 87% of them present only once. The source was blood, collected from a patient whose treatment included radiotherapy and nephrectomy. Receptors were obtained from an older woman with renal cell carcinoma.

This clone was picked up one time. This chain connects TRBV6-1 to TRBJ2-1; D is unresolved. The CDR3 sequence is 11 residues long. Germline CDR1 is MNHNS and CDR2 is SASEGT. The V end was cut by 5 bases, the J end by 10 bases, with 9 bases between. CDR3: CASSTTREQFF. The CDR3 DNA sequence: TGTGCCAGCAGTACAACCCGCGAGCAGTTCTTC.

The CDR3 region is CASSSRDSPSTDTQYF. The CDR3 DNA follows: TGTGCCAGTAGTTCTAGGGACAGTCCTAGCACAGATACGCAGTATTTT. V gene TRBV19 combines with J gene TRBJ2-3, with TRBD1 matching 7 bases. V was clipped by 5 bases and J by 0 bases; unmatched bases: 8. Germline CDR1 is LNHDA and CDR2 is SQIVND (reference sequence). This CDR3 is 16 amino acids long.

The rearrangement joins TRBV6-6 to TRBJ2-7; 10 nucleotides line up with TRBD2. Germline CDR1 is MNHNY and CDR2 is SVGAGI (reference sequence). This CDR3 spans 15 amino acids. The J segment lost 5 bases and the V segment lost 4 bases, leaving 8 bases of the junction unmatched. CDR3 nucleotide sequence: TGTGCCAGCAGTTCAATATTAGCGGGAGGTCACGAGCAGTACTTC. Translating gives CASSSILAGGHEQYF.

This clone was counted between two and nine times. This chain joins TRBV5-6 and TRBJ2-1, with TRBD2 matching over 8 bases. The germline gives CDR1 SGHDT, CDR2 YYEEEE. The CDR3 contains 16 residues. With 2 bases clipped from V and 6 bases from J, the junction kept 10 bases outside the gene matches. CDR3 sequence reads: CASSLLLAAGANEQFF. For the CDR3, the DNA is TGTGCCAGCAGCTTACTTCTTGCAGCGGGGGCCAATGAGCAGTTCTTC.

The V and J genes are TRBV14 and TRBJ2-7; 7 positions agree with TRBD1. The germline gives CDR1 SGHDN, CDR2 FVKESK. The CDR3 totals 13 residues. J lost 7 bases, V lost 0 bases, and 3 bases had no gene match. The CDR3 spells CASSQETGREQYF. CDR3 in DNA: TGTGCCAGCAGCCAAGAGACAGGGAGAGAGCAGTACTTC.

The genes are TRBV5-1 and TRBJ2-7; 9 positions match TRBD1. This CDR3 comprises 14 residues. V gave up 6 bases and J gave up 2 bases; unmatched junction bases: 6. CDR1 and CDR2 (germline): SGHRS, YFSETQ. The CDR3 spells CASTETGGPYEQYF. Written as DNA, the CDR3 is TGCGCCAGCACCGAGACAGGGGGGCCCTACGAGCAGTACTTC.

This clone was recorded a few times. This sequence joins TRBV30 and TRBJ1-1; D is unresolved. This CDR3 region has 14 residues. Trimming took off 0 bases at V and 4 bases at J, with 12 bases between the two ends. Germline CDR1 is GTSNPN and CDR2 is SVGIG (reference sequence). The CDR3 reads CAWSVQGVGTEAFF. DNA for the CDR3: TGTGCCTGGAGTGTACAAGGAGTCGGCACTGAAGCTTTCTTT.

This chain connects TRBV5-8 to TRBJ1-5, with 9 bases aligning to TRBD1. V lost 5 bases and J lost 4; bases outside the gene matches: 7. Germline CDR1 is SGHTS and CDR2 is YDEGEE. The CDR3 extends over 15 amino acids. The CDR3 region has the DNA TGTGCCAGCAGGCGAGCCGGGACAGGGAATCAGCCCCAGCATTTT. Encoded protein: CASRRAGTGNQPQHF. Variable domain in full (rest from reference TRBV5-8 and TRBJ1-5): EAGVTQSPTHLIKTRGQQATLRCSPISGHTSVYWYQQALGLGLQFLLWYDEGEERNRGNFPPRFSGRQFPNYSSELNVNALELEDSALYLCASRRAGTGNQPQHFGDGTRLSIL.

This chain connects TRBV7-9 to TRBJ2-2; TRBD2 is a possible D gene (6 bases). CDR3 length: 16 residues. Trimming shortened V by 5 bases and J by 0 bases, and 13 bases separated the two germline ends. CDR1 and CDR2 from the germline V gene are SEHNR and FQNEAQ (reference sequence). The CDR3 DNA sequence: TGTGCCAGCAGCCCAGCGGACTATTCGAACACCGGGGAGCTGTTTTTT. Amino acid sequence: CASSPADYSNTGELFF.

The rearrangement links TRBV28 to TRBJ1-1; unclear D gene. The CDR3 is made up of 14 amino acids. Per the germline V gene, CDR1 is MDHEN and CDR2 is SYDVKM. The ends were cut back, 3 bases at V and 7 bases at J, with 15 bases in the middle. The DNA for the CDR3 is TGTGCCAGCAGTTTCGGTCAATTCGGGAATGAAGCTTTCTTT. Translating gives CASSFGQFGNEAFF.

The rearrangement uses TRBV27 and TRBJ1-2; D uncertain. This CDR3 is 14 amino acids long. V was clipped by 5 bases and J by 0 bases, with 10 bases between them. Germline V CDR1 and CDR2: MNHEY, SMNVEV (reference sequence). The DNA of the CDR3 is TGTGCCAGCAGTAAGGACTTAGCTAACTATGGCTACACCTTC. It specifies CASSKDLANYGYTF.

The chain links TRBV14 to TRBJ2-6; the match to TRBD1 covers 9 bases. The germline gives CDR1 SGHDN, CDR2 FVKESK. There are 17 residues in the CDR3. V shed 0 bases, J shed 2 bases, and the junction held 2 bases outside the gene matches. Here the CDR3 DNA reads TGTGCCAGCAGCCAAGACAACAGGGGGCCTGGGGCCAACGTCCTGACTTTC. This gives the protein CASSQDNRGPGANVLTF.

The count of this clone is one. The chain has TRBV6-6 and TRBJ2-2, with 7 bases that match TRBD1. The CDR3 covers 14 residues. Germline CDR1 is MNHNY and CDR2 is SVGAGI (reference sequence). Trimming took 7 bases from V and 4 from J; bases not matched to a gene: 6. CDR3: CASIHRGSTGELFF. In nucleotides, the CDR3 is TGTGCCAGCATTCACAGGGGTTCCACCGGGGAGCTGTTTTTT.

This chain links TRBV27 with TRBJ1-4, with TRBD1 identical over 8 bases. Germline CDR1 reads MNHEY; CDR2 reads SMNVEV (reference sequence). The CDR3 covers 15 residues. The trim removed 5 bases at V and 2 bases at J, leaving 4 bases unmatched. CDR3 in DNA: TGTGCCAGCAGTCGGACAGGGTATACTAATGAAAAACTGTTTTTT. This translates into CASSRTGYTNEKLFF.

The rearrangement uses TRBV19 and TRBJ2-5; D tentatively fits TRBD1 or TRBD2 (5 bases each). Trimming shortened V by 3 bases and J by 2 bases, and 10 bases separated the two germline ends. The CDR3 totals 14 residues. CDR1 is LNHDA and CDR2 is SQIVND in the germline V gene (reference sequence). This CDR3 is CASSIPGRQETQYF. The CDR3 DNA reads as TGTGCCAGTAGTATTCCGGGACGACAAGAGACCCAGTACTTC.

The chain recombines TRBV6-1 with TRBJ1-2; D is ambiguous. V was cut by 2 bases and J by 4 bases, with 8 bases left in between. Germline V CDR1 and CDR2: MNHNS, SASEGT. The CDR3 totals 13 residues. CDR3 nucleotides: TGTGCCAGCAGTGAAAGAGGAATCTATGGCTACACCTTC. Its protein product is CASSERGIYGYTF.

The genes are TRBV5-1 and TRBJ2-7; possible D gene TRBD2, 5 bases. CDR3 length equals 13 residues. Looked up from germline, CDR1 is SGHRS and CDR2 is YFSETQ. V lost 0 bases and J 2 bases, leaving 6 bases between the germline ends. Here the CDR3 reads CASSLELAYEQYF. As DNA, the CDR3 is TGCGCCAGCAGCTTGGAACTAGCCTACGAGCAGTACTTC.

The chain links TRBV28 to TRBJ1-5, with D hard to call. V lost 7 bases and J 8 bases, leaving 9 bases between the germline ends. The CDR3 runs 11 residues. The germline V gene encodes CDR1 MDHEN and CDR2 SYDVKM. CDR3: CASTSGEPQHF. The CDR3 DNA is TGTGCCAGCACCTCGGGAGAGCCCCAGCATTTT.

This chain joins TRBV7-6 and TRBJ2-4; D possibly corresponds to TRBD1 (5 bases). Germline V gene sequence: CDR1 SGHVS, CDR2 FNYEAQ. Trimming stripped 0 bases from V and 8 bases from J, with 8 bases between. CDR3 length: 13 amino acids. The CDR3: CASSLAGVDIQYF. In nucleotides, the CDR3 is TGTGCCAGCAGCTTAGCAGGGGTGGACATTCAGTACTTC. The full variable domain, with the rest looked up from reference TRBV7-6 and TRBJ2-4, is GAGVSQSPRYKVTKRGQDVALRCDPISGHVSLYWYRQALGQGPEFLTYFNYEAQQDKSGLPNDRFSAERPEGSISTLTIQRTEQRDSAMYRCASSLAGVDIQYFGAGTRLSVL.

The V and J genes are TRBV6-5 and TRBJ2-2; unclear D gene. The CDR3 is made up of 14 amino acids. Germline V gene sequence: CDR1 MNHEY, CDR2 SVGAGI. The V gene lost 4 bases and the J gene lost 0 bases, with 6 bases spanning the gap. The CDR3 sequence: CASSFETNTGELFF. DNA of the CDR3: TGTGCCAGCAGTTTCGAGACGAACACCGGGGAGCTGTTTTTT.

The chain has TRBV11-3 and TRBJ1-2; D is ambiguous. Looked up from germline, CDR1 is SGHNT and CDR2 is YENEEA. CDR3 length: 13 residues. V was cut by 1 base and J by 14 bases, with 17 bases left in between. CDR3 residues: CASSLGTLTQVTF. The CDR3 region has the DNA TGTGCCAGCAGCTTAGGGACTTTGACTCAAGTTACCTTC. Full variable domain (rest looked up from reference TRBV11-3 and TRBJ1-2): EAGVVQSPRYKIIEKKQPVAFWCNPISGHNTLYWYLQNLGQGPELLIRYENEEAVDDSQLPKDRFSAERLKGVDSTLKIQPAELGDSAVYLCASSLGTLTQVTFGSGTRLTVV.

The rearrangement uses TRBV28 and TRBJ2-2, with D hard to call. The CDR3 has 14 amino acids. The V gene lost 2 bases and the J gene lost 11 bases, with 15 bases spanning the gap. CDR1 and CDR2 from the germline V gene are MDHEN and SYDVKM. CDR3 sequence: CASSLEGPWSELFF. The DNA of the CDR3 is TGTGCCAGCAGTTTAGAAGGACCCTGGAGCGAGCTGTTTTTT.

The V and J genes are TRBV2 and TRBJ2-1; 16 positions match TRBD2. The CDR3 is 19 residues long. Germline V lookup: CDR1 SNHLY, CDR2 FYNNEI. V trimming: 4 bases; J trimming: 3 bases; junction bases outside the gene matches: 9. CDR3: CASSAGTSGRGIGYNEQFF. In DNA form, the CDR3 reads TGTGCCAGCAGTGCCGGGACTAGCGGGAGGGGTATCGGCTACAATGAGCAGTTCTTC.

The chain uses TRBV4-1 and TRBJ2-7; D remains ambiguous. From germline, CDR1 is MGHRA and CDR2 YSYEKL. V dropped 2 bases and J dropped 3 bases, with 2 bases sitting between them. CDR3 size: 11 residues. CDR3 region: CASSQNYEQYF. As DNA, the CDR3 is TGCGCCAGCAGCCAAAACTACGAGCAGTACTTC.

The chain combines TRBV28 with TRBJ1-4; TRBD1 might be the D (5 bases). This CDR3 has 15 amino acids. V shed 3 bases and J shed 7 bases, with 15 bases lying between them. Germline V CDR1 and CDR2: MDHEN, SYDVKM. DNA of the CDR3: TGTGCCAGCAGTTTTTCAGGGCGAGAGGGTGAAAAACTGTTTTTT. As protein: CASSFSGREGEKLFF.

The V gene is TRBV7-9, the J gene TRBJ1-4; D perhaps matches TRBD1 (6 bases). Germline CDR1 reads SEHNR; CDR2 reads FQNEAQ (reference sequence). The ends were cut back, 0 bases at V and 5 bases at J, with 13 bases in the middle. The CDR3 totals 16 residues. This CDR3 is CASSLAVGGANEKLFF. The CDR3 nucleotides are TGTGCCAGCAGCTTAGCGGTAGGGGGGGCAAATGAAAAACTGTTTTTT.

The table lists this clone with a few counts. The chain combines TRBV7-9 with TRBJ1-1; 8 nucleotides align to TRBD1. CDR3 length: 17 residues. Per the germline V gene, CDR1 is SEHNR and CDR2 is FQNEAQ (reference sequence). Trimming at V came to 1 base and at J to 0 bases, leaving 7 bases not matched to a gene. CDR3 sequence (DNA): TGTGCCAGCAGCTTAGGGACAGGGATTCTCATGAACACTGAAGCTTTCTTT. It codes for CASSLGTGILMNTEAFF. Together with reference TRBV7-9 and TRBJ1-1, the CDR3 gives the full variable domain: DTGVSQNPRHKITKRGQNVTFRCDPISEHNRLYWYRQTLGQGPEFLTYFQNEAQLEKSRLLSDRFSAERPKGSFSTLEIQRTEQGDSAMYLCASSLGTGILMNTEAFFGQGTRLTVV.

This clone was counted a few times. The rearrangement links TRBV4-1 to TRBJ1-5; no clear D. The CDR3 loop spans 13 amino acids. CDR1 is MGHRA, CDR2 YSYEKL, per germline. The germline V and J ends were trimmed by 4 bases and 7 bases, with 11 bases remaining between them. The CDR3 is CASSPIPGQPQHF. The DNA of the CDR3 is TGCGCCAGCAGCCCCATCCCTGGGCAGCCCCAGCATTTT.